The T cell receptor (beta chain) under discussion was sequenced for a study of control samples from healthy donors and cancer patients. The junction had 3 bases not matched to a gene; V was cut back by 6 bases and J by 4 bases. In germline, CDR1 is MGHDK, CDR2 SYGVNS. The CDR3 runs to 14 residues. Clones were read by immunoSEQ multiplex PCR, and TCRdb kept only the in-frame ones, dropping some. This sample has approximately 100,000 clones, with around 90% found just once. The V call is TRBV25-1, the J call TRBJ1-6; TRBD1 matches at 7 bases. The clonotype comes from a man under 40 in good health. Sample: blood. This CDR3 is CASRTQGYNSPLHF. The CDR3 region has the DNA TGTGCCAGCAGAACACAGGGGTATAATTCACCCCTCCACTTT. The complete variable domain, with remaining parts taken from reference TRBV25-1 and TRBJ1-6, reads EADIYQTPRYLVIGTGKKITLECSQTMGHDKMYWYQQDPGMELHLIHYSYGVNSTEKGDLSSESTVSRIRTEHFPLTLESARPSHTSQYLCASRTQGYNSPLHFGNGTRLTVT.